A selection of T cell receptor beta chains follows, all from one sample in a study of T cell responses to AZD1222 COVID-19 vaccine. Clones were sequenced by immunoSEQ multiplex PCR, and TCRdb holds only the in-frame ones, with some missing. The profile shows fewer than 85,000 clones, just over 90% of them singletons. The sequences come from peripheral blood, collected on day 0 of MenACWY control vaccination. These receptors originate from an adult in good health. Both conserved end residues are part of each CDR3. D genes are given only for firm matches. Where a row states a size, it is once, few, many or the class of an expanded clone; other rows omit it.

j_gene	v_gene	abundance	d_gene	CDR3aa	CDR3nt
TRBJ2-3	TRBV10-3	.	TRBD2	CAISGASGGRTSTDTQYF	TGTGCCATCAGTGGCGCTAGCGGGGGGCGGACTAGCACAGATACGCAGTATTTT
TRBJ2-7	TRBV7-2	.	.	CASSLRGLANTHYEQYF	TGTGCCAGCAGCTTAAGGGGTCTAGCTAACACTCACTACGAGCAGTACTTC
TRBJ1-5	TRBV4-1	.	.	CASSQGGLSNQPQHF	TGCGCCAGCAGCCAAGGGGGATTGAGCAATCAGCCCCAGCATTTT
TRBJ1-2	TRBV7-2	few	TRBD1	CASSLRTGANYGYTF	TGTGCCAGCAGCTTGAGGACAGGGGCGAACTATGGCTACACCTTC
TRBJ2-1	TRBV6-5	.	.	CASSYGTAYNEQFF	TGTGCCAGCAGTTATGGGACGGCGTACAATGAGCAGTTCTTC
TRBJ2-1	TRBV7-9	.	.	CASSSQGNEQFF	TGTGCCAGCAGCTCACAGGGTAATGAGCAGTTCTTC
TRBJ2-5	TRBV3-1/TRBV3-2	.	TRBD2	CASSPTGEGNREVAQYF	TGTGCCAGCAGCCCCACTGGGGAGGGAAACCGGGAGGTGGCCCAGTACTTC
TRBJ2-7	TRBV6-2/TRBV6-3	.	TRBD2	CASSYRSSGSEQYF	TGTGCCAGCAGTTACCGGTCTAGCGGGAGCGAGCAGTACTTC
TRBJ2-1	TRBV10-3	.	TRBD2	CAITDRVAGGPNEQFF	TGTGCCATCACCGACCGGGTAGCGGGGGGGCCGAATGAGCAGTTCTTC
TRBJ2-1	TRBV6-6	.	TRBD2	CASSHPGTSGGIAYNEQFF	TGTGCCAGCAGTCACCCCGGGACTAGCGGGGGTATAGCCTACAATGAGCAGTTCTTC
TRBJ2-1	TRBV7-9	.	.	CASSLGTISNEQFF	TGTGCCAGCAGCCTCGGGACAATTTCCAATGAGCAGTTCTTC
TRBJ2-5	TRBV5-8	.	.	CASSLAQTQYF	TGTGCCAGCAGCTTGGCTCAAACCCAGTACTTC
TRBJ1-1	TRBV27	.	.	CASSLRGKTEAFF	TGTGCCAGCAGTTTGAGGGGCAAGACTGAAGCTTTCTTT
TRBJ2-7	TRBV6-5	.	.	CASSYTQNYEQYF	TGTGCCAGCAGTTACACCCAGAACTACGAGCAGTACTTC
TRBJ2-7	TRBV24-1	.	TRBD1	CATSDSGQGADEQYF	TGTGCCACCAGTGACTCCGGACAGGGGGCCGACGAGCAGTACTTC
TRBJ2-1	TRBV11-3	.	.	CASSLGGPDYYNEQFF	TGTGCCAGCAGCTTGGGGGGCCCTGACTACTACAATGAGCAGTTCTTC
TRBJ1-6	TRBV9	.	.	CASSVAQDNSPLHF	TGTGCCAGCAGCGTAGCACAGGATAATTCACCCCTCCACTTT
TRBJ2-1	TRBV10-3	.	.	CATYNEQFF	TGTGCCACCTACAATGAGCAGTTCTTC
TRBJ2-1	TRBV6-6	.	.	CASTNPPGGEQFF	TGTGCCAGCACCAACCCCCCCGGGGGTGAGCAGTTCTTC
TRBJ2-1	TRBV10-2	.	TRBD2	CASCGSGGAVNEQFF	TGCGCCAGCTGTGGGAGCGGGGGGGCTGTCAATGAGCAGTTCTTC
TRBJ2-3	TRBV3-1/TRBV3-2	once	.	CASSQGYGQGGADTQYF	TGTGCCAGCAGCCAAGGGTATGGCCAGGGAGGCGCAGATACGCAGTATTTT
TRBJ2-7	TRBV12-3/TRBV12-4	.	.	CASSRVGAYEQYF	TGTGCCAGTTCAAGGGTTGGGGCCTACGAGCAGTACTTC